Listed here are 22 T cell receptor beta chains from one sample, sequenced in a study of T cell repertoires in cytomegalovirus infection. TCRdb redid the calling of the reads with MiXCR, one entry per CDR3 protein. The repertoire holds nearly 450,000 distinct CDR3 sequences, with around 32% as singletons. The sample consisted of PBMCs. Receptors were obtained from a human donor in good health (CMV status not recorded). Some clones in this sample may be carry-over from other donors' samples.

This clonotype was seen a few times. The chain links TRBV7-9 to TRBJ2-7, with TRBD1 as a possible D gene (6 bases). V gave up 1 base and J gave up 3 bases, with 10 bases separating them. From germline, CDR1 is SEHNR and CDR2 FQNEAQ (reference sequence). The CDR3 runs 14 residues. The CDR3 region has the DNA TGTGCCAGCAGCTTAGAGGGGGTTAGCTACGAGCAGTACTTC. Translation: CASSLEGVSYEQYF.

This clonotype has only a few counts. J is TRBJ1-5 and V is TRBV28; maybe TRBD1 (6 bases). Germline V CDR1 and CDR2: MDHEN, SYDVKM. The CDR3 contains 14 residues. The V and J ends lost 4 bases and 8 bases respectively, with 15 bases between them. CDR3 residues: CASSSPRGREPQHF. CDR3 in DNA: TGTGCCAGCAGTTCCCCCCGGGGGCGGGAGCCCCAGCATTTT.

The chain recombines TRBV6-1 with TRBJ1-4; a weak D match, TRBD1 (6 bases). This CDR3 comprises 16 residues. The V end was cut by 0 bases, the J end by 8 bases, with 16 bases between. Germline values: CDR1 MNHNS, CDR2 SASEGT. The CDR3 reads CASSEALGAFTEKLFF. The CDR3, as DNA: TGTGCCAGCAGTGAAGCTCTGGGGGCCTTTACAGAAAAACTGTTTTTT.

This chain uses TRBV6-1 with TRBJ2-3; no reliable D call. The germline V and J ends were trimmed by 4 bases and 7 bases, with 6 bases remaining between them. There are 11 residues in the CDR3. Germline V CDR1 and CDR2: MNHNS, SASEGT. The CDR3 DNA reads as TGTGCCAGCAGTGTCTCCTATACGCAGTATTTT. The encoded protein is CASSVSYTQYF.

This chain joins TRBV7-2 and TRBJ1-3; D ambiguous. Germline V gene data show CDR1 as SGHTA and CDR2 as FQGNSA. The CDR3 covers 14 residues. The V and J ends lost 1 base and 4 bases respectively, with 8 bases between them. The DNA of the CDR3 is TGTGCCAGCAGCTTAGGTGCCTGGGGAAACACCATATATTTT. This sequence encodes CASSLGAWGNTIYF.

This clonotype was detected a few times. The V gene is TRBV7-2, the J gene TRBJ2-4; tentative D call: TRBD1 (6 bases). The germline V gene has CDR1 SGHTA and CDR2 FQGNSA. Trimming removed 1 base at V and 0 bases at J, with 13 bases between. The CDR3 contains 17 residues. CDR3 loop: CASSLDRQGIAKNIQYF. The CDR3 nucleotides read TGTGCCAGCAGCTTAGATCGGCAGGGGATAGCCAAAAACATTCAGTACTTC.

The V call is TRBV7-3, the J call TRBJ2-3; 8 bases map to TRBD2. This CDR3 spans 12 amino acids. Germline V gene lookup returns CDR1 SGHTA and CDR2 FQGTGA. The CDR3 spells CAVGGATDTQYF. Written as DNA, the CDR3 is TGTGCGGTCGGGGGGGCCACAGATACGCAGTATTTT.

The CDR3 region is CASTSGWASNQPQHF. DNA of the CDR3: TGTGCCAGCACCTCCGGGTGGGCCAGTAATCAGCCCCAGCATTTT. The chain is built from TRBV6-6 and TRBJ1-5, with D uncertain. V gave up 7 bases and J gave up 4 bases, with 17 bases separating them. CDR1 is MNHNY, CDR2 SVGAGI, per germline (reference sequence). The CDR3 covers 15 residues.

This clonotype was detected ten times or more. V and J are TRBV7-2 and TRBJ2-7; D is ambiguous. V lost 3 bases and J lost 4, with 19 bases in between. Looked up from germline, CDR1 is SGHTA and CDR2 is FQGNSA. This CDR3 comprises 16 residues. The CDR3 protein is CASSLSSGPSTYEQYF. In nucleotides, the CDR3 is TGTGCCAGCAGCTTGAGTTCCGGGCCTTCAACATACGAGCAGTACTTC.

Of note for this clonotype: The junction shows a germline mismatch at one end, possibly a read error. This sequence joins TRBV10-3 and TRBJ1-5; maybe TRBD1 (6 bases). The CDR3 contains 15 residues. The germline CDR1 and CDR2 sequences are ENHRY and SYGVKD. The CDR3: CAISESDSSNQPQQF. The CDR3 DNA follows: TGTGCCATCAGTGAGTCGGACAGTAGCAATCAGCCCCAGCAGTTT.

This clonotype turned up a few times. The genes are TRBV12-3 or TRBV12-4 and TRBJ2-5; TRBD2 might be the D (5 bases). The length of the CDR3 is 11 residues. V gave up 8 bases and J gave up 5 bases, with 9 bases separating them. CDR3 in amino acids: CASGPGETQYF. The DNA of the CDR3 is TGTGCCAGCGGCCCGGGGGAGACCCAGTACTTC.

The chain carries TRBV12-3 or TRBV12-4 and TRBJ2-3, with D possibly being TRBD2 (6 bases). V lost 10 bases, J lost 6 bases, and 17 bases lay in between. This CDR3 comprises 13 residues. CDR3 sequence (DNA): TGTGCCACCGGAGGGTCCGCCGTTGATACGCAGTATTTT. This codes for CATGGSAVDTQYF.

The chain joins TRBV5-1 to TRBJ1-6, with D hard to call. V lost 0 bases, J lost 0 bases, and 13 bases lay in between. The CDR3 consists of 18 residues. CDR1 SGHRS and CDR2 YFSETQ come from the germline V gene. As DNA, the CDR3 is TGCGCCAGCAGCTTGGTGGCCGGCGGGAGCTCCTATAATTCACCCCTCCACTTT. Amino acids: CASSLVAGGSSYNSPLHF.

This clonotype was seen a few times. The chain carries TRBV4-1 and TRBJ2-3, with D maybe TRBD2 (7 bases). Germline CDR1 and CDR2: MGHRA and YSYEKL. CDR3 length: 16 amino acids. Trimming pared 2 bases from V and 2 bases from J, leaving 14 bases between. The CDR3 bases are TGCGCCAGCAGCCAACATCCGGGGGGCACCACAGATACGCAGTATTTT. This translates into CASSQHPGGTTDTQYF.

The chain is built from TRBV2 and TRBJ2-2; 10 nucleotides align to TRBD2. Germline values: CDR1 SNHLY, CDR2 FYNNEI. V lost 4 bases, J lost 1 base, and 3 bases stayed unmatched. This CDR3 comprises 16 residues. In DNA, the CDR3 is TGTGCCAGCAGTGTGAGCGGGGGGGTGAACACCGGGGAGCTGTTTTTT. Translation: CASSVSGGVNTGELFF. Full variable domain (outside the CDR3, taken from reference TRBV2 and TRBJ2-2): EPEVTQTPSHQVTQMGQEVILRCVPISNHLYFYWYRQILGQKVEFLVSFYNNEISEKSEIFDDQFSVERPDGSNFTLKIRSTKLEDSAMYFCASSVSGGVNTGELFFGEGSRLTVL.

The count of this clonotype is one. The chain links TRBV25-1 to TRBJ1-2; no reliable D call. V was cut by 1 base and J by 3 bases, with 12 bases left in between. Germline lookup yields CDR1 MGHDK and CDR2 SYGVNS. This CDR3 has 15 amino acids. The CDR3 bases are TGTGCCAGCAGTGAATCTCTAAATCCTTACTATGGCTACACCTTC. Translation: CASSESLNPYYGYTF.

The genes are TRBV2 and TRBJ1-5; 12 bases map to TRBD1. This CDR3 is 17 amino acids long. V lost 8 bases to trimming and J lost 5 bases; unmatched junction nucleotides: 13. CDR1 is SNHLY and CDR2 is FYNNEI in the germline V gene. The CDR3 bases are TGTGCCAGCGCTAGGGACAGGGGGCGGTGGTCGGATCAGCCCCAGCATTTT. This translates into CASARDRGRWSDQPQHF.

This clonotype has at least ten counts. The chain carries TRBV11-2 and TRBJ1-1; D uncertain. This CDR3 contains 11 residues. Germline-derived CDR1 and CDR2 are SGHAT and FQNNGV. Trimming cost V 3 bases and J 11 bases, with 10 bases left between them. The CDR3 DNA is TGTGCCAGCAGCTTGGGTAATTTGGCTTTCTTT. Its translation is CASSLGNLAFF.

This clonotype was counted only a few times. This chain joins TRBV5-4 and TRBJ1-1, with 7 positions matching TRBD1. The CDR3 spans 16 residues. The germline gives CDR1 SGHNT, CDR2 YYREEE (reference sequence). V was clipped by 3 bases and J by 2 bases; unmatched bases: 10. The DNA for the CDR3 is TGTGCCAGCAGCTCCGCTTACAGGGGAGTAAACACTGAAGCTTTCTTT. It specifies CASSSAYRGVNTEAFF.

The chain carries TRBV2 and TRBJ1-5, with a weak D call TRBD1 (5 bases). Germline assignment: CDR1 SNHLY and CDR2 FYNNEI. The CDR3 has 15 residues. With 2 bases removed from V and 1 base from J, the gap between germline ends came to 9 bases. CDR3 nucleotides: TGTGCCAGCAGTGAAAGGGGAAGAAGCAATCAGCCCCAGCATTTT. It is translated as CASSERGRSNQPQHF. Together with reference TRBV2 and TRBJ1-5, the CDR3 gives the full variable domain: EPEVTQTPSHQVTQMGQEVILRCVPISNHLYFYWYRQILGQKVEFLVSFYNNEISEKSEIFDDQFSVERPDGSNFTLKIRSTKLEDSAMYFCASSERGRSNQPQHFGDGTRLSIL.

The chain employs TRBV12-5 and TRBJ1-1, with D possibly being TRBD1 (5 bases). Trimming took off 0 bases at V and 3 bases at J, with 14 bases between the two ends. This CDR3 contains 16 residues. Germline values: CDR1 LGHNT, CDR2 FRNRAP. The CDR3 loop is CASGLVQVGGYTEAFF. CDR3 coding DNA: TGTGCTAGTGGTTTGGTACAGGTGGGAGGGTACACTGAAGCTTTCTTT.

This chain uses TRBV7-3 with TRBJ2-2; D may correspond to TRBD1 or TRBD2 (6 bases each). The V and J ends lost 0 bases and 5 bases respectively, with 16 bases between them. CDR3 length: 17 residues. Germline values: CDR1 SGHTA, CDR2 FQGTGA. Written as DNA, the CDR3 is TGTGCCAGCAGCTTAACGGCCCTGAAGGGGGGAACCGGGGAGCTGTTTTTT. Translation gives CASSLTALKGGTGELFF. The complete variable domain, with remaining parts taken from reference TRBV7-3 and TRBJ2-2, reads GAGVSQTPSNKVTEKGKYVELRCDPISGHTALYWYRQSLGQGPEFLIYFQGTGAADDSGLPNDRFFAVRPEGSVSTLKIQRTERGDSAVYLCASSLTALKGGTGELFFGEGSRLTVL.